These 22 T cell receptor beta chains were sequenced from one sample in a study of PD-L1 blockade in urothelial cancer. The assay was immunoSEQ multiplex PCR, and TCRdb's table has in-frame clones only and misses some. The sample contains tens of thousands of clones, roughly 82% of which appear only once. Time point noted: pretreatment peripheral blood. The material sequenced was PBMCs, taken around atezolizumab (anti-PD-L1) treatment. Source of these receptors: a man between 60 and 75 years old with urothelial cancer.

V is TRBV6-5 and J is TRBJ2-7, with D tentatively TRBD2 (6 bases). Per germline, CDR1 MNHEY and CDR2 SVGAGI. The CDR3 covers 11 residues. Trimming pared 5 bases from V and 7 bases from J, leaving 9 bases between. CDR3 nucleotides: TGTGCCAGCAGTACGGAGGGGGAGCAGTACTTC. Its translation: CASSTEGEQYF.

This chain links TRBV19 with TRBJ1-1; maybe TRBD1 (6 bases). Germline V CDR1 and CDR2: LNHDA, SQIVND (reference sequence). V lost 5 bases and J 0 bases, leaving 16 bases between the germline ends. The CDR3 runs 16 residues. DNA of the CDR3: TGTGCCAGTAGTTCGGCGGACAGCTCATTGAACACTGAAGCTTTCTTT. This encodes CASSSADSSLNTEAFF. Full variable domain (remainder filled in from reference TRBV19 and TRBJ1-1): DGGITQSPKYLFRKEGQNVTLSCEQNLNHDAMYWYRQDPGQGLRLIYYSQIVNDFQKGDIAEGYSVSREKKESFPLTVTSAQKNPTAFYLCASSSADSSLNTEAFFGQGTRLTVV.

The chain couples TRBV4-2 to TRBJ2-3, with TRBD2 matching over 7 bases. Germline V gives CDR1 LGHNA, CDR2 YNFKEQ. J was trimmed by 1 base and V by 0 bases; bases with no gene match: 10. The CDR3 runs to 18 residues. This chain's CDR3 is CASSQDPFVAGRTDTQYF. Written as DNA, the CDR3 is TGTGCCAGCAGCCAAGACCCTTTTGTAGCGGGCCGCACAGATACGCAGTATTTT.

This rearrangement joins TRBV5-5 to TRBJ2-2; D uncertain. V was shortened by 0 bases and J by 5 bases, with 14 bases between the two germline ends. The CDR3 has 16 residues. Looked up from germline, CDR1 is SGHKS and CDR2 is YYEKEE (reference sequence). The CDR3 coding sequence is TGTGCCAGCAGCTTGGAGTATGCGGTGAGGACCGGGGAGCTGTTTTTT. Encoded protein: CASSLEYAVRTGELFF.

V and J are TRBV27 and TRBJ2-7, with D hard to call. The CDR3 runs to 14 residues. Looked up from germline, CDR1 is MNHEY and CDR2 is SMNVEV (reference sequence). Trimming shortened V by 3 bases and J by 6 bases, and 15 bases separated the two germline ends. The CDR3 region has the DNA TGTGCCAGCAGTTTGGGCAGGAACTCCCCCGAGCAGTACTTC. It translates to CASSLGRNSPEQYF.

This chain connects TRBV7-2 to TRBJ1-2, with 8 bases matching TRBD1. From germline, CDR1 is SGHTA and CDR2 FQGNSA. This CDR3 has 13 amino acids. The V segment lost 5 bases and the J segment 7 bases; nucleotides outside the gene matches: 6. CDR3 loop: CASSQDRVGGYTF. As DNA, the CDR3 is TGTGCCAGCAGCCAGGACAGGGTGGGTGGCTACACCTTC.

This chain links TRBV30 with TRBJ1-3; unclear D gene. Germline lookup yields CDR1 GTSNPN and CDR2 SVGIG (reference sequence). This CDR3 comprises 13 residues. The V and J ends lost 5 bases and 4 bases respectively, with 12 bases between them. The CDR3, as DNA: TGTGCCTGGGACCGAGGGAGCGGAAACACCATATATTTT. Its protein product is CAWDRGSGNTIYF. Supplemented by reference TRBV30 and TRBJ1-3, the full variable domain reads SQTIHQWPATLVQPVGSPLSLECTVEGTSNPNLYWYRQAAGRGLQLLFYSVGIGQISSEVPQNLSASRPQDRQFILSSKKLLLSDSGFYLCAWDRGSGNTIYFGEGSWLTVV.

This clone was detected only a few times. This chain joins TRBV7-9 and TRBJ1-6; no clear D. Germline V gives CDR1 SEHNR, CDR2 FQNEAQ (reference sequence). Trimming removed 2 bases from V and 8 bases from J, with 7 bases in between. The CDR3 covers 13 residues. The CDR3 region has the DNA TGTGCCAGCAGCTTAATAAGAGATTCACCCCTCCACTTT. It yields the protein CASSLIRDSPLHF. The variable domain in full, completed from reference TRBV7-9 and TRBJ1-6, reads DTGVSQNPRHKITKRGQNVTFRCDPISEHNRLYWYRQTLGQGPEFLTYFQNEAQLEKSRLLSDRFSAERPKGSFSTLEIQRTEQGDSAMYLCASSLIRDSPLHFGNGTRLTVT.

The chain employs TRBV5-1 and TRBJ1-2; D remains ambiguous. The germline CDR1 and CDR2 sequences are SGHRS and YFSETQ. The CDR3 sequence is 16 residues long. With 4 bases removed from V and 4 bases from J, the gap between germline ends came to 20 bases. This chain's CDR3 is CASSPSSQRGGYGYTF. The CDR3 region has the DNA TGCGCCAGCAGCCCGTCCTCCCAAAGAGGAGGCTATGGCTACACCTTC.

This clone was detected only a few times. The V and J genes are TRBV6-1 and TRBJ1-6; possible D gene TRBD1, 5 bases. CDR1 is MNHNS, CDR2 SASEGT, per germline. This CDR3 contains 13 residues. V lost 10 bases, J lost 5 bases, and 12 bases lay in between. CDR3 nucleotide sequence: TGTGCCACCGGGGGGACGGATAATTCACCCCTCCACTTT. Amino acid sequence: CATGGTDNSPLHF.

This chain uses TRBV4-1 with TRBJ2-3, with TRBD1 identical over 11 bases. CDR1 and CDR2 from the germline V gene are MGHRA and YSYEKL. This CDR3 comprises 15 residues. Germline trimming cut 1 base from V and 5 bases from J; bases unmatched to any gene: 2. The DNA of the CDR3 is TGCGCCAGCAGCCAAGGGGACAGGGGGGGAGATACGCAGTATTTT. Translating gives CASSQGDRGGDTQYF.

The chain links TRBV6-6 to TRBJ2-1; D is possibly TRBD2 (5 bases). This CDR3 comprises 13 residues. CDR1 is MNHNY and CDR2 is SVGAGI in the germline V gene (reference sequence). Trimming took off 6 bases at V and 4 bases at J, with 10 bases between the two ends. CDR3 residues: CASSASGYNEQFF. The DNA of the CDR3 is TGTGCCAGCAGCGCATCGGGGTACAATGAGCAGTTCTTC.

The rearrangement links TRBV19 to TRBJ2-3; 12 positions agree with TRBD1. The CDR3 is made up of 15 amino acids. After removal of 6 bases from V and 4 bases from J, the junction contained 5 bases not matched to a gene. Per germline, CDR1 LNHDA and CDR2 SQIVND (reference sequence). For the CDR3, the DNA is TGTGCCAGTAGATCGGGGACAGGGGGCTCAGATACGCAGTATTTT. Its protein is CASRSGTGGSDTQYF.

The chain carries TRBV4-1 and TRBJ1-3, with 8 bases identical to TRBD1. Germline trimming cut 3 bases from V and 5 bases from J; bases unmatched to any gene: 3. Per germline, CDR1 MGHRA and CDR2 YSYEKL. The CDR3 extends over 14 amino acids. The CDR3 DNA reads TGCGCCAGCAGCCAGCAGGGGGCTCGAAACACCATATATTTT. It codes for CASSQQGARNTIYF.

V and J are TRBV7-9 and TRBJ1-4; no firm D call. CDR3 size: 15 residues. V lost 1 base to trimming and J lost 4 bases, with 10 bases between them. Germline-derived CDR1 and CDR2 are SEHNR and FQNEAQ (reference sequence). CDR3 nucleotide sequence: TGTGCCAGCAGCTTAGTGGCGGGGTATAATGAAAAACTGTTTTTT. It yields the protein CASSLVAGYNEKLFF.

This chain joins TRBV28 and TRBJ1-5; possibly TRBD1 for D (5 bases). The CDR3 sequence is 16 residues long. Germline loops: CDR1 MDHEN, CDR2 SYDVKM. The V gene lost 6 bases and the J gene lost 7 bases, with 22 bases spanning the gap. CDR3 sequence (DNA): TGTGCCAGCAGCGAGGAAACGGGAGGGACGGGGCAGCCCCAGCATTTT. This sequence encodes CASSEETGGTGQPQHF.

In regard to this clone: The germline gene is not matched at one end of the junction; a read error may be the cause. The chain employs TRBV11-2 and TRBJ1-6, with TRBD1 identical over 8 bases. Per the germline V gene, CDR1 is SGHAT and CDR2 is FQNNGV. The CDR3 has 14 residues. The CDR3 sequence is CASSLEAQGALYHF. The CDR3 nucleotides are TGTGCCAGCAGCCTAGAGGCCCAGGGGGCTCTTTACCACTTT.

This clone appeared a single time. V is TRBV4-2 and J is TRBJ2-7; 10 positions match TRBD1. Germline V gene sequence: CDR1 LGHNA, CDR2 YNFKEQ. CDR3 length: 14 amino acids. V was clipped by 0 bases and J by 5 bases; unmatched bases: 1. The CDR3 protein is CASSQDDRGHEQYF. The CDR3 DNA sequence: TGTGCCAGCAGCCAAGACGACAGGGGGCACGAGCAGTACTTC.

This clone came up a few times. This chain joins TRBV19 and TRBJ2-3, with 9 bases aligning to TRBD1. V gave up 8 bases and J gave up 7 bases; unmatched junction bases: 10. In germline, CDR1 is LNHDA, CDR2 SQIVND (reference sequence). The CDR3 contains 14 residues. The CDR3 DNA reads TGTGCCAGTCGTTCCGGGACAGGGTCTCATACGCAGTATTTT. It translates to CASRSGTGSHTQYF.

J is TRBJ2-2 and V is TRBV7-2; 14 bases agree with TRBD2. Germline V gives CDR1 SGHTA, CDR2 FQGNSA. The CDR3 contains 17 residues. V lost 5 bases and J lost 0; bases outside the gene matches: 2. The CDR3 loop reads CASSRGLAGANTGELFF. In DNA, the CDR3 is TGTGCCAGCAGCAGGGGACTAGCGGGGGCGAACACCGGGGAGCTGTTTTTT.

CDR3 sequence reads: CASSLTSGDMNTGELFF. CDR3 DNA: TGCGCCAGCAGCCTTACGTCAGGGGACATGAACACCGGGGAGCTGTTTTTT. This rearrangement joins TRBV5-1 to TRBJ2-2; D may be TRBD1 (6 bases). CDR1 SGHRS and CDR2 YFSETQ come from the germline V gene. V was clipped by 4 bases and J by 1 base, with 17 bases between them. The CDR3 has 17 residues.

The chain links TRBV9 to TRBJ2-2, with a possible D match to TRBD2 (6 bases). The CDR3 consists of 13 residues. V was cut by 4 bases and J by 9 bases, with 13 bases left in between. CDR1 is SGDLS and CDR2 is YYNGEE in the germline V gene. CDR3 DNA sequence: TGTGCCAGCAGCTCTGGAGGGTTGAGGGAGCTGTTTTTT. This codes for CASSSGGLRELFF.